This T cell receptor (beta chain) was sequenced in a study of tumor-infiltrating lymphocytes in primary liver carcinoma. In the study overall: The study enrolled male and female patients aged 30 to 69 years. About 3.5 to 7.13 million productive TCRbeta reads were obtained from the samples, with similar numbers across tissue types.

Alongside blood RNA obtained from unsorted whole blood, germline DNA was also extracted. Study-level findings and limits: Tumor region pairs outstripped tumor-adjacent and tumor-blood pairs in overlap. The 250 largest clones made up significantly more of tumor than blood repertoires (p = 0.039).

Concerning this clonotype: Its matching antigen is unknown. This may come from a read error, since a much larger clone is one base off.

The researchers produced TCR beta cDNA from approximately 540 ng total RNA with a constant-region primer. ARM-PCR was slightly modified, and three nested multiplex PCR rounds with it gave rise to the TCR beta libraries. Two initial PCR rounds of roughly 10 cycles each paired TRBV1-TRBV30 forward primers with a C-beta reverse primer. TCRdb redid the calling of the multiplex PCR reads with MiXCR, one entry per CDR3 protein. The table records about 300,000 distinct CDR3 sequences, over 55% of them present only once. This CDR3 has 14 residues. The V gene lost 8 bases and the J gene lost 4 bases, with 15 bases spanning the gap. Germline CDR1 reads MNHNS; CDR2 reads SASEGT.

This chain connects TRBV6-1 to TRBJ2-1; D is ambiguous. The specimen was peripheral blood. This clonotype originated in a man aged 35 to 55 with primary liver carcinoma and hepatitis B virus infection. The CDR3 DNA reads TGTGCCAGCTCCGTCGTTTCTGAGTACAATGAGCAGTTCTTC. Amino acid sequence: CASSVVSEYNEQFF.